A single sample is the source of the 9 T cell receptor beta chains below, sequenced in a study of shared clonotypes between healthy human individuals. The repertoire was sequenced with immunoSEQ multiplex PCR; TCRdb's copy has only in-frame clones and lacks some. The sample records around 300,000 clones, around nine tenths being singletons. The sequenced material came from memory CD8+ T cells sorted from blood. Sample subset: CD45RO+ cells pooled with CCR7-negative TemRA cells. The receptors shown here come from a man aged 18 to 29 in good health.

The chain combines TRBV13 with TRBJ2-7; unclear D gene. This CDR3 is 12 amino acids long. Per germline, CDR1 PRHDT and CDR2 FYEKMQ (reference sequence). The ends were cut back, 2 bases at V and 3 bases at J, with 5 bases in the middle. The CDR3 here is CASSLHLYEQYF. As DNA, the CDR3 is TGTGCCAGCAGCTTACACCTCTACGAGCAGTACTTC.

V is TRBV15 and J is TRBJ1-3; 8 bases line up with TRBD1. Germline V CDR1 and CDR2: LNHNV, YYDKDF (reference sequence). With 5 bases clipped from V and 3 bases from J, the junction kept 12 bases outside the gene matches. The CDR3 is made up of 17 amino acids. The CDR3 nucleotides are TGTGCCACCAGCCTCCCCCGGACAGGGCGAAATGGAAACACCATATATTTT. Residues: CATSLPRTGRNGNTIYF.

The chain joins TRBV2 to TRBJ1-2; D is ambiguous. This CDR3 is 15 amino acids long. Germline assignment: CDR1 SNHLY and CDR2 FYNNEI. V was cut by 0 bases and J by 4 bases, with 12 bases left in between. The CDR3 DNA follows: TGTGCCAGCAGTGAAGCTGGCAGGATCTCCTATGGCTACACCTTC. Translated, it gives CASSEAGRISYGYTF.

The CDR3 loop reads CASKIQGNGETQYF. Written as DNA, the CDR3 is TGTGCCAGCAAGATACAGGGGAATGGAGAGACCCAGTACTTC. The rearrangement joins TRBV27 to TRBJ2-5; TRBD1 matches at 7 bases. The germline CDR1 and CDR2 sequences are MNHEY and SMNVEV (reference sequence). This CDR3 contains 14 residues. J was trimmed by 4 bases and V by 7 bases; bases with no gene match: 9.

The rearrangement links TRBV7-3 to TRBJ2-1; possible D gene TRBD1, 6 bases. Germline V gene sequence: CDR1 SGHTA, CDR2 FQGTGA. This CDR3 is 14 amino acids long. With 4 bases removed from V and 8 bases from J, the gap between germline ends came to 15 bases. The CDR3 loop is CASSSLTGHHEQFF. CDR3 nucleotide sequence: TGTGCCAGCAGCTCCTTGACAGGACATCATGAGCAGTTCTTC. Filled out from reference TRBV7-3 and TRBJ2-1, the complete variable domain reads GAGVSQTPSNKVTEKGKYVELRCDPISGHTALYWYRQSLGQGPEFLIYFQGTGAADDSGLPNDRFFAVRPEGSVSTLKIQRTERGDSAVYLCASSSLTGHHEQFFGPGTRLTVL.

The CDR3 here is CASSAFIRGGTGAPLHF. DNA for the CDR3: TGTGCCAGCAGTGCGTTCATTAGGGGCGGGACAGGGGCACCCCTCCACTTT. The rearrangement joins TRBV6-1 to TRBJ1-6; TRBD1 aligns across 10 bases. The CDR3 consists of 17 residues. Germline CDR1 MNHNS, CDR2 SASEGT. V lost 4 bases to trimming and J lost 11 bases; unmatched junction nucleotides: 14.

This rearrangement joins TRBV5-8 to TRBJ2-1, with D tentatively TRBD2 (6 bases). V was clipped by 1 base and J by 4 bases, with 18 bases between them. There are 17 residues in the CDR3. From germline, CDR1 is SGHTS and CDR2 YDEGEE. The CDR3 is CASSLRTLSGLYNEQFF. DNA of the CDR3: TGTGCCAGCAGCTTGAGAACCCTCAGCGGGTTATACAATGAGCAGTTCTTC.

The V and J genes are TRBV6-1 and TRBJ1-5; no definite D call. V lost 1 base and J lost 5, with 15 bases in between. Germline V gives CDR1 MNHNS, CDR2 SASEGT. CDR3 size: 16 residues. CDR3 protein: CASSEDPRGPHQPQHF. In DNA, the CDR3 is TGTGCCAGCAGTGAAGACCCACGAGGGCCTCATCAGCCCCAGCATTTT.

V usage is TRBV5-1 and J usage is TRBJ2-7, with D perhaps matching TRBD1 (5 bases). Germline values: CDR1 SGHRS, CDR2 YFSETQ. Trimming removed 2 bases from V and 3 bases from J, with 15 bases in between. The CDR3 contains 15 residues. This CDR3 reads CASSFTGPWSYEQYF. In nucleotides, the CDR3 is TGCGCCAGCAGCTTTACAGGTCCCTGGAGCTACGAGCAGTACTTC.